This TCR beta chain was found in a study of OX40 agonist ivuxolimab in advanced cancers. Turning to the study itself: The patients received agonistic anti-OX40 (CD134) antibody ivuxolimab. Study-wide results and limits: Some patients without response likewise showed low normalized clonal expansion. There was clonal expansion of CD4+ and CD8+ blood T cells by week 6 at 0.1 to 3.0 mg/kg. Averaged across samples, CD8+ T cells carried more expanded clones than CD4+ did.

TCRdb's table, derived via immunoSEQ multiplex PCR, lists solely in-frame clones and lacks some. The profile shows under 40,000 clones, around four fifths of them singletons. In regard to this clone: The antigen is undetermined.

This CDR3 spans 13 amino acids. CDR1 MNHEY and CDR2 SVGAGI come from the germline V gene. Trimming left V 8 bases short and J 5 bases short, with 12 bases between. The receptor was derived from an adult with an advanced solid tumor such as melanoma, head and neck, liver or kidney cancer. The chain has TRBV6-5 and TRBJ2-2, with D possibly matching TRBD2 (7 bases). Sequencing used CD4+ or CD8+ T cells sorted from blood, obtained in a trial of the OX40 agonist ivuxolimab. The CDR3 DNA follows: TGTGCCAGCTTCAGGGGAGGGACCGGGGAGCTGTTTTTT. As protein: CASFRGGTGELFF.